A single sample gave rise to the 27 T cell receptor beta chains below, sequenced in a study of T cells expressing NK-cell markers. TCRdb re-called the 5' RACE reads and gives one entry per CDR3 protein, without DNA. This table lists 140,000 or so distinct CDR3 sequences. Sequencing was carried out using blood T cells: a sorted CD56 or NKG2C T cell subset, CD4+ or CD8+ T cells, or bulk PBMC T cells (not recorded which). The receptors stem from a man aged 18-30 years in good health.

The chain has TRBV11-2 and TRBJ2-6; TCRdb calls TRBD1, which cannot be checked without DNA. The germline V gene has CDR1 SGHAT and CDR2 FQNNGV. There are 15 residues in the CDR3. CDR3 residues: CASSMGGSGANVLTF.

The rearrangement joins TRBV28 to TRBJ1-2. Germline lookup yields CDR1 MDHEN and CDR2 SYDVKM. The CDR3 spans 14 residues. The CDR3 sequence is CASSPSRGTYGYTF.

The chain has TRBV7-9 and TRBJ1-2. This CDR3 region has 12 residues. The V gene's germline CDR1 is SEHNR and CDR2 FQNEAQ (reference sequence). The CDR3 here is CASSLVSDGYTF.

The V gene is TRBV29-1, the J gene TRBJ2-2; TCRdb returns TRBD2, unconfirmable since there is no DNA. CDR3 length equals 17 residues. The germline V gene has CDR1 SQVTM and CDR2 ANQGSEA. This CDR3 reads CSVEEGEGAGGPGELFF.

The rearrangement links TRBV19 to TRBJ2-2; the TCRdb D gene call, TRBD2, has no DNA to confirm it. The V gene's germline CDR1 is LNHDA and CDR2 SQIVND (reference sequence). CDR3 length: 15 amino acids. The CDR3 protein is CASSIQGHLTGELFF.

The rearrangement uses TRBV25-1 and TRBJ2-1; TCRdb selects TRBD2, and the lack of DNA leaves this call unchecked. Per the germline V gene, CDR1 is MGHDK and CDR2 is SYGVNS. The CDR3 has 14 amino acids. The CDR3 sequence: CASSASGRAGEQFF.

This sequence joins TRBV2 and TRBJ2-1. CDR3 length: 17 residues. CDR1 is SNHLY, CDR2 FYNNEI, per germline. The CDR3 loop reads CASRGWNERSSYNEQFF.

The V gene is TRBV30, the J gene TRBJ2-2; no DNA is available, so the TRBD1 call from TCRdb remains unchecked. CDR3 length: 14 residues. Germline V lookup: CDR1 GTSNPN, CDR2 SVGIG (reference sequence). The CDR3 here is CAWKDSFNTGELFF.

The chain employs TRBV14 and TRBJ2-1; the D call from TCRdb, TRBD2, cannot be confirmed without DNA. The CDR3 contains 17 residues. CDR1 is SGHDN and CDR2 is FVKESK in the germline V gene. The CDR3 loop is CASSRPFGLAGYNEQFF.

CDR3 sequence: CSARSLLAGDGETQYF. The rearrangement uses TRBV20-1 and TRBJ2-5; TCRdb designates TRBD2, a call that cannot be tested without DNA. The CDR3 is made up of 16 amino acids. CDR1 and CDR2 (germline): DFQATT, SNEGSKA (reference sequence).

The chain joins TRBV30 to TRBJ2-1; there is no DNA to check the TCRdb D call of TRBD2. In germline, CDR1 is GTSNPN, CDR2 SVGIG (reference sequence). This CDR3 is built from 12 residues. CDR3 loop: CAWVLAGTEQFF.

This chain links TRBV7-6 with TRBJ1-5; TCRdb lists TRBD1, though no DNA is available to test this call. From germline, CDR1 is SGHVS and CDR2 FNYEAQ. CDR3 length equals 15 residues. CDR3: CASSRYRDNNQPQHF.

The chain combines TRBV4-3 with TRBJ1-4. Per the germline V gene, CDR1 is LGHNA and CDR2 is YSLEER. The CDR3 contains 19 residues. CDR3 protein: CASSQGSGWGRTTNEKLFF.

This chain connects TRBV20-1 to TRBJ2-7; TCRdb designates TRBD1, a call that cannot be tested without DNA. The CDR3 consists of 15 residues. The germline V gene encodes CDR1 DFQATT and CDR2 SNEGSKA (reference sequence). CDR3 loop: CSAPPRDGIIYEQYF.

This chain joins TRBV29-1 and TRBJ2-7; TCRdb picks TRBD1, but there is no DNA to check that call. This CDR3 has 13 amino acids. Germline V gene lookup returns CDR1 SQVTM and CDR2 ANQGSEA. CDR3 sequence: CSVDGTKDYEQYF.

The chain is built from TRBV29-1 and TRBJ2-6; TCRdb picks TRBD1, but there is no DNA to check that call. This CDR3 has 16 residues. Germline CDR1 and CDR2: SQVTM and ANQGSEA. The CDR3 sequence: CSVPGQGRAGANVLTF.

The chain couples TRBV7-9 to TRBJ2-3; the D call of TRBD1 rests on TCRdb alone, since no DNA is present to check it. This CDR3 is built from 15 residues. The V gene's germline CDR1 is SEHNR and CDR2 FQNEAQ (reference sequence). CDR3 in amino acids: CASSPQGSSTDTQYF.

The chain recombines TRBV12-3 or TRBV12-4 with TRBJ2-1; TCRdb's D gene call, TRBD1, goes unchecked for lack of DNA. This CDR3 comprises 13 residues. This chain's CDR3 is CASRVGRYNEQFF.

This chain links TRBV7-6 with TRBJ1-4; there is no DNA to check the TCRdb D call of TRBD1. The CDR3 contains 15 residues. CDR1 is SGHVS, CDR2 FNYEAQ, per germline. The CDR3 sequence is CASSLDPGRHEKLFF.

This chain uses TRBV4-1 with TRBJ2-2; there is no DNA to check the TCRdb D call of TRBD2. CDR1 and CDR2 (germline): MGHRA, YSYEKL. The CDR3 has 16 residues. The CDR3: CASRQLAGVYAGELFF.

The V gene is TRBV5-6, the J gene TRBJ2-5; TCRdb indicates TRBD1, and absent DNA this call remains unverified. Germline V gives CDR1 SGHDT, CDR2 YYEEEE. This CDR3 has 14 amino acids. The CDR3 is CASTVDEGLGTQYF.

The chain uses TRBV6-4 and TRBJ2-6; checking the TCRdb D call of TRBD1 is not possible without DNA. The germline V gene encodes CDR1 MRHNA and CDR2 SNTAGT. This CDR3 has 18 amino acids. CDR3 sequence: CASSDSGWGPSGANVLTF.

This chain uses TRBV20-1 with TRBJ2-3. Germline assignment: CDR1 DFQATT and CDR2 SNEGSKA (reference sequence). This CDR3 spans 15 amino acids. Here the CDR3 reads CSARDPLWDTDTQYF.

The chain links TRBV24-1 to TRBJ2-1; the TRBD2 assignment by TCRdb is unverifiable without DNA. Germline values: CDR1 KGHDR, CDR2 SFDVKD. The CDR3 loop spans 11 amino acids. The CDR3 sequence: CATSRAGEQFF.

The V call is TRBV19, the J call TRBJ1-3. The CDR3 length is 16 residues. The germline V gene has CDR1 LNHDA and CDR2 SQIVND (reference sequence). This CDR3 reads CASSIETGYSGNTIYF.

The chain joins TRBV9 to TRBJ2-7; TCRdb outputs TRBD2, but without DNA this stays unchecked. Germline V gene lookup returns CDR1 SGDLS and CDR2 YYNGEE. CDR3 length: 13 amino acids. CDR3: CASSEGGGREQYF. The entire variable domain, with the rest obtained from reference TRBV9 and TRBJ2-7, is as follows: DSGVTQTPKHLITATGQRVTLRCSPRSGDLSVYWYQQSLDQGLQFLIQYYNGEERAKGNILERFSAQQFPDLHSELNLSSLELGDSALYFCASSEGGGREQYFGPGTRLTVT.

This rearrangement joins TRBV9 to TRBJ2-3; TCRdb outputs TRBD2, but without DNA this stays unchecked. The germline V gene encodes CDR1 SGDLS and CDR2 YYNGEE. The CDR3 is made up of 16 amino acids. This CDR3 is CASSVGSSGSTDTQYF.